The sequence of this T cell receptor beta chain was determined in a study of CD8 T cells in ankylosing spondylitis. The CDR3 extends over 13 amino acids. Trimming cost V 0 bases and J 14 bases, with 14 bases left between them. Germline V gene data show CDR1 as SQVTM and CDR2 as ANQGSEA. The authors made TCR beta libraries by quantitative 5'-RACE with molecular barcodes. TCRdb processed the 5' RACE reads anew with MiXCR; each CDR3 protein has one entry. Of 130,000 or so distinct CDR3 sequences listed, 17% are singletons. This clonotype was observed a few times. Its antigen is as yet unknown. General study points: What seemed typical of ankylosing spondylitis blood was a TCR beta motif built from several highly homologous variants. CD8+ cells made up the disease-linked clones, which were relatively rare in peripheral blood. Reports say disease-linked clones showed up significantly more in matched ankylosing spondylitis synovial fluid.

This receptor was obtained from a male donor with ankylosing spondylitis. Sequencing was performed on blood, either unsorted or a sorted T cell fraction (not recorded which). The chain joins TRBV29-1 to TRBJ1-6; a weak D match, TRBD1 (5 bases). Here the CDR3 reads CSVEDRLGEALHF. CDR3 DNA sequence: TGCAGCGTTGAAGATAGGTTGGGGGAGGCCCTCCACTTT.